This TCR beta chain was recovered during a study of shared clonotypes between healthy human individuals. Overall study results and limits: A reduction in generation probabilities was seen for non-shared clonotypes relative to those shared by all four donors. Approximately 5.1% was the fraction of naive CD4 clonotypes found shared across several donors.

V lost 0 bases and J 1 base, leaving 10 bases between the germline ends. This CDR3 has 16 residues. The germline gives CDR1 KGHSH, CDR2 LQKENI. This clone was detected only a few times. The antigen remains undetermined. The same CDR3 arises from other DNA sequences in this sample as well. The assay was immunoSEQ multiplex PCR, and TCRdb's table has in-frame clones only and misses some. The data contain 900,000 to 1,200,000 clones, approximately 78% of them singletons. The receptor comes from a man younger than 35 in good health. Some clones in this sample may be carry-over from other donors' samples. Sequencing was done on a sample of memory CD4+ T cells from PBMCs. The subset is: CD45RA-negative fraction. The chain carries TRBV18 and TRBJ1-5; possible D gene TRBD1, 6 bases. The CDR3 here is CASSPPGQGSNQPQHF. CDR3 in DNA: TGTGCCAGCTCACCACCGGGCCAGGGGAGCAATCAGCCCCAGCATTTT.